The 23 T cell receptor beta chains below all came from one sample that was sequenced in a study of blood T cell repertoires in COVID-19. Clones were sequenced by immunoSEQ multiplex PCR, and TCRdb holds only the in-frame ones, with some missing. The sample includes over 200,000 clones, 86% of them seen just once. The specimen sequenced was peripheral blood. Receptors were obtained from a man aged 40-50 years who had recovered from COVID-19.

The rearrangement uses TRBV19 and TRBJ1-2; the match to TRBD1 covers 8 bases. The germline gives CDR1 LNHDA, CDR2 SQIVND (reference sequence). This CDR3 region has 16 residues. Losses at the gene ends were 7 bases for V and 2 bases for J; bases not matched to a gene: 12. This CDR3 reads CASTSYGQGANYGYTF. Here the CDR3 DNA reads TGTGCCAGTACCTCTTACGGACAGGGAGCCAACTATGGCTACACCTTC. Together with reference TRBV19 and TRBJ1-2, the CDR3 gives the full variable domain: DGGITQSPKYLFRKEGQNVTLSCEQNLNHDAMYWYRQDPGQGLRLIYYSQIVNDFQKGDIAEGYSVSREKKESFPLTVTSAQKNPTAFYLCASTSYGQGANYGYTFGSGTRLTVV.

The V and J genes are TRBV6-1 and TRBJ1-1; 7 bases agree with TRBD1. The CDR3 totals 15 residues. Germline lookup yields CDR1 MNHNS and CDR2 SASEGT. V gave up 2 bases and J gave up 7 bases; unmatched junction bases: 10. CDR3 DNA: TGTGCCAGCAGTGAACAGGGCAGGGGGTTCTATGAAGCTTTCTTT. Protein product: CASSEQGRGFYEAFF.

J is TRBJ1-1 and V is TRBV3-1 (or the pseudogene TRBV3-2); 8 bases fit TRBD1. Per germline, CDR1 LGHDT and CDR2 YNNKEL (reference sequence). This CDR3 has 16 amino acids. The J segment lost 4 bases and the V segment lost 4 bases, leaving 11 bases of the junction unmatched. As DNA, the CDR3 is TGTGCCAGCAGCCTCGGGGTAGGACAGGGAGTCACTGAAGCTTTCTTT. Translation: CASSLGVGQGVTEAFF.

The rearrangement uses TRBV5-4 and TRBJ2-2; 8 nucleotides align to TRBD1. Trimming cost V 4 bases and J 2 bases; bases outside gene matches: 4. The V gene's germline CDR1 is SGHNT and CDR2 YYREEE (reference sequence). The CDR3 extends over 15 amino acids. The CDR3 coding sequence is TGTGCCAGCAGCGGGGGACAGGACAACACCGGGGAGCTGTTTTTT. Its translation: CASSGGQDNTGELFF.

The sample holds one count of this clone. The chain employs TRBV15 and TRBJ1-4; 10 bases line up with TRBD1. From germline, CDR1 is LNHNV and CDR2 YYDKDF (reference sequence). The CDR3 consists of 16 residues. The ends lost 1 base at V and 8 bases at J; junction bases unmatched: 7. CDR3 sequence: CATSRGRGQGTEKLFF. The CDR3 DNA follows: TGTGCCACCAGCAGAGGCCGGGGACAGGGGACGGAAAAACTGTTTTTT.

The V and J genes are TRBV5-1 and TRBJ1-2, with TRBD1 matching 9 bases. V dropped 4 bases and J dropped 6; count of bases not matched to a gene: 7. The CDR3 is 14 residues long. Germline lookup yields CDR1 SGHRS and CDR2 YFSETQ. CDR3: CASSADRGGDGYTF. CDR3 bases: TGCGCCAGCAGCGCGGACAGGGGAGGTGATGGCTACACCTTC.

Only a few counts were recorded for this clone. The genes are TRBV7-9 and TRBJ1-4; D ambiguous. The germline V and J ends were trimmed by 3 bases and 6 bases, with 2 bases remaining between them. The CDR3 runs 11 residues. Germline values: CDR1 SEHNR, CDR2 FQNEAQ (reference sequence). CDR3 region: CASSFDEKLFF. CDR3 sequence (DNA): TGTGCCAGCAGCTTCGATGAAAAACTGTTTTTT.

The V gene is TRBV5-1, the J gene TRBJ1-1; 8 positions match TRBD1. Unmatched junction bases numbered 8, after V lost 6 bases and J lost 4 bases. The CDR3 extends over 14 amino acids. The germline V gene has CDR1 SGHRS and CDR2 YFSETQ. This CDR3 is CASTTHTGGTEAFF. The CDR3 DNA reads as TGCGCCAGCACAACTCATACAGGGGGCACTGAAGCTTTCTTT.

This clone is a singleton in its sample. V and J are TRBV3-1 (or the pseudogene TRBV3-2) and TRBJ2-6; weak D call: TRBD2 (6 bases). The CDR3 sequence is 17 residues long. Germline-derived CDR1 and CDR2 are LGHDT and YNNKEL (reference sequence). V was cut by 0 bases and J by 4 bases, with 13 bases left in between. The CDR3 sequence is CASSQDSKAGGANVLTF. In DNA, the CDR3 is TGTGCCAGCAGCCAAGATAGTAAGGCGGGGGGGGCCAACGTCCTGACTTTC.

This clone showed up many times. The chain carries TRBV6-2 or TRBV6-3 and TRBJ2-6; tentatively, D is TRBD1 (5 bases). Germline assignment: CDR1 MNHEY and CDR2 SVGEGT. The V and J ends lost 2 bases and 0 bases respectively, with 5 bases between them. The CDR3 has 15 amino acids. The CDR3 region has the DNA TGTGCCAGCAGTTACAGGGGCTCTGGGGCCAACGTCCTGACTTTC. This gives the protein CASSYRGSGANVLTF.

The V and J genes are TRBV10-3 and TRBJ1-5; D possibly corresponds to TRBD1 (6 bases). This CDR3 has 16 residues. Germline V lookup: CDR1 ENHRY, CDR2 SYGVKD. V gave up 5 bases and J gave up 4 bases, with 18 bases separating them. The CDR3 DNA follows: TGTGCCATCAGTCGAGGGAGACAGGCGGATAATCAGCCCCAGCATTTT. Protein sequence: CAISRGRQADNQPQHF.

V is TRBV24-1 and J is TRBJ2-5; 8 bases are shared with TRBD1. From germline, CDR1 is KGHDR and CDR2 SFDVKD. V was clipped by 9 bases and J by 3 bases; unmatched bases: 14. The CDR3 runs 16 residues. CDR3 sequence: CATGSWTGFIEETQYF. The CDR3 nucleotides read TGTGCCACCGGCTCTTGGACAGGGTTCATAGAAGAGACCCAGTACTTC.

The genes are TRBV3-1 (or the pseudogene TRBV3-2) and TRBJ2-5; D is perhaps TRBD1 (6 bases). Trimming removed 1 base from V and 3 bases from J, with 12 bases in between. This CDR3 region has 15 residues. Germline loops: CDR1 LGHDT, CDR2 YNNKEL (reference sequence). The DNA of the CDR3 is TGTGCCAGCAGCCAAGGATTGGACAGAAAAGAGACCCAGTACTTC. The encoded protein is CASSQGLDRKETQYF.

The genes are TRBV19 and TRBJ1-4; D gene ambiguous. This CDR3 is 15 amino acids long. Germline CDR1 reads LNHDA; CDR2 reads SQIVND (reference sequence). With 2 bases removed from V and 0 bases from J, the gap between germline ends came to 7 bases. In nucleotides, the CDR3 is TGTGCCAGTAGTATAACGGGGTCAACTAATGAAAAACTGTTTTTT. It is translated as CASSITGSTNEKLFF.

The chain combines TRBV5-1 with TRBJ2-1; the D is unclear. CDR1 is SGHRS, CDR2 YFSETQ, per germline. With 3 bases removed from V and 5 bases from J, the gap between germline ends came to 9 bases. There are 13 residues in the CDR3. The CDR3 reads CASSSLLNNEQFF. The CDR3, as DNA: TGCGCCAGCAGCTCCCTACTAAACAATGAGCAGTTCTTC.

V usage is TRBV12-5 and J usage is TRBJ2-2, with D perhaps TRBD2 (6 bases). The CDR3 is 15 amino acids. Germline CDR1 is LGHNT and CDR2 is FRNRAP. V was trimmed by 3 bases and J by 4 bases, leaving 12 bases between them. The CDR3 sequence: CASGFQTGVTGELFF. The CDR3 DNA sequence: TGTGCTAGTGGTTTTCAGACGGGGGTCACCGGGGAGCTGTTTTTT.

The rearrangement uses TRBV5-8 and TRBJ1-2; 11 bases are a match to TRBD1. Germline V CDR1 and CDR2: SGHTS, YDEGEE. Trimming removed 6 bases from V and 2 bases from J; junction bases left unmatched: 3. The CDR3 totals 14 residues. The DNA for the CDR3 is TGTGCCAGCACGAGGACAGGGGGCAACTATGGCTACACCTTC. As protein: CASTRTGGNYGYTF.

This rearrangement joins TRBV15 to TRBJ1-2; the match to TRBD1 covers 7 bases. Germline V lookup: CDR1 LNHNV, CDR2 YYDKDF (reference sequence). The CDR3 runs 13 residues. V shed 3 bases and J 9 bases; nucleotides not matched to a gene: 7. The CDR3 spells CATSSVEGGSYTF. As DNA, the CDR3 is TGTGCCACCAGCAGCGTCGAAGGGGGCAGCTACACCTTC.

The chain joins TRBV11-2 to TRBJ2-2; D is possibly TRBD2 (5 bases). The V end was cut by 6 bases, the J end by 5 bases, with 25 bases between. CDR3 length: 18 amino acids. In germline, CDR1 is SGHAT, CDR2 FQNNGV. Written as DNA, the CDR3 is TGTGCCAGCAGGAATCCCGCACGTCACTCAAGCGGAACCGGGGAGCTGTTTTTT. Translation: CASRNPARHSSGTGELFF. Supplemented by reference TRBV11-2 and TRBJ2-2, the full variable domain reads EAGVAQSPRYKIIEKRQSVAFWCNPISGHATLYWYQQILGQGPKLLIQFQNNGVVDDSQLPKDRFSAERLKGVDSTLKIQPAKLEDSAVYLCASRNPARHSSGTGELFFGEGSRLTVL.

V is TRBV27 and J is TRBJ2-5, with D hard to call. The CDR3 runs to 11 residues. CDR1 and CDR2 (germline): MNHEY, SMNVEV (reference sequence). Between the trimmed V and J ends, which lost 4 bases and 9 bases, there was a span of 9 bases. The CDR3 protein is CASSSHRAQYF. CDR3 bases: TGTGCCAGCAGTTCTCACAGAGCCCAGTACTTC.

This clone was picked up one time. The gene calls are TRBV3-1 (or the pseudogene TRBV3-2) and TRBJ2-7; maybe TRBD1 (6 bases). Trimming cost V 10 bases and J 6 bases, with 10 bases left between them. The CDR3 is made up of 10 amino acids. Germline CDR1 reads LGHDT; CDR2 reads YNNKEL (reference sequence). CDR3 DNA: TGTGCCACGGAAGGGGGCGAGCAGTACTTC. Translated, it gives CATEGGEQYF.

The chain recombines TRBV5-6 with TRBJ1-1; D is unresolved. Germline V CDR1 and CDR2: SGHDT, YYEEEE. The CDR3 sequence is 11 residues long. V lost 2 bases and J 10 bases, leaving 9 bases between the germline ends. CDR3 bases: TGTGCCAGCAGCTTCAGGAAGAGAGCTTTCTTT. This sequence encodes CASSFRKRAFF.

V and J are TRBV5-6 and TRBJ2-7, with D possibly TRBD1 on 5 matching bases. The CDR3 is 15 residues long. The V end lost 4 bases, the J end lost 1 base, and 15 bases lay between the germline ends. The germline V gene has CDR1 SGHDT and CDR2 YYEEEE. The CDR3 reads CASSAAGALSYEQYF. DNA for the CDR3: TGTGCCAGCAGCGCGGCTGGGGCGCTTTCCTACGAGCAGTACTTC.